This T cell receptor (beta chain) stems from a study of blood T cell repertoires in COVID-19. Study in general: Acute-phase and convalescent COVID-19 samples originated in the United States, Italy and Spain. T cells, B-cell-depleted T cells, or PBMCs provided the cDNA or gDNA that served as material.

This table comes from immunoSEQ multiplex PCR, and its TCRdb copy is limited to in-frame clones, with some not included. This sample has 350,000 or so clones, with roughly 90% found just once. Seattle participants joined during active infection and were tracked over time. The CDR3 runs 13 residues. Trimming left V 3 bases short and J 6 bases short, with 9 bases between. Sequencing input: peripheral blood. The TCR comes from a woman aged 55-69 years with COVID-19, enrolled during active disease. The chain combines TRBV12-3 or TRBV12-4 with TRBJ2-4; TRBD2 is a possible D gene (6 bases). The CDR3 loop reads CASSFGGLNIQYF. CDR3 bases: TGTGCCAGCAGTTTTGGAGGGTTAAACATTCAGTACTTC.